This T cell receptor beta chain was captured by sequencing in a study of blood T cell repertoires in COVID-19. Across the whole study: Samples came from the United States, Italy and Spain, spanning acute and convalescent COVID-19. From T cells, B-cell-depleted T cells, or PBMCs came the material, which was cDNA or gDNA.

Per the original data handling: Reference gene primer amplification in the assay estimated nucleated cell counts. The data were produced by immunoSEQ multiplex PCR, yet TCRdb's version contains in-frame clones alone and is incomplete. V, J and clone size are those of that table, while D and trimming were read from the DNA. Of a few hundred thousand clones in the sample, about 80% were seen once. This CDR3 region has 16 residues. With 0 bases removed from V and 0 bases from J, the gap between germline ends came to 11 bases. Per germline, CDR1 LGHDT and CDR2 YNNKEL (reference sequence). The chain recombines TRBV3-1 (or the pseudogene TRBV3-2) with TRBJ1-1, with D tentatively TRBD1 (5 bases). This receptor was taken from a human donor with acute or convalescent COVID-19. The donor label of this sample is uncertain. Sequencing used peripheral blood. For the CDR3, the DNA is TGTGCCAGCAGCCAAGAATGGGCAGGGATGAACACTGAAGCTTTCTTT. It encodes CASSQEWAGMNTEAFF.